This paragraph covers one T cell receptor (beta chain) sequence. The data belong to a study of blood T cell repertoires in COVID-19. Whole-study context: Sites in the United States, Italy and Spain provided acute and convalescent COVID-19 samples. Sample material is recorded as cDNA or gDNA derived from T cells, B-cell-depleted T cells, or PBMCs.

How the authors handled the data: Nucleated cell counts were estimated from reference gene primer amplification. Measured with immunoSEQ multiplex PCR; TCRdb has only the in-frame clones, and not every one. V, J and clone size are those of that table, while D and trimming were read from the DNA. The data hold tens of thousands of clones, with about 88% observed a single time. Trimming removed 2 bases at V and 2 bases at J, with 11 bases between. Germline loops: CDR1 MNHEY, CDR2 SVGEGT. This CDR3 contains 15 residues. The clonotype was recovered from a man aged 60 to 69 with acute or convalescent COVID-19. The sequencing input was peripheral blood. The J gene is TRBJ2-3, the V gene TRBV6-2 or TRBV6-3, with D hard to call. CDR3 in amino acids: CASSYPPGYTDTQYF. CDR3 nucleotide sequence: TGTGCCAGCAGTTACCCTCCCGGGTACACAGATACGCAGTATTTT.